This TCR beta chain derives from a study of cytomegalovirus exposure and HLA in healthy donors. There are 13 residues in the CDR3. Trimming left V 4 bases short and J 7 bases short, with 10 bases between. Germline V lookup: CDR1 MDHEN, CDR2 SYDVKM. On this clone itself: The antigen is not known.

PCR involved 60 Vbeta and 13 Jbeta primers. In the original processing: Later work found around 72 million unique TCR beta chains, with some 11 million shared. Using immunoSEQ multiplex PCR, the repertoire was profiled, and TCRdb retains in-frame clones only, with some absent. V and J calls and clone size are as listed in that table; D and trimming were resolved from the DNA. The table shows 150,000 to 200,000 clones, with almost 80% occurring only once. Study-level points and caveats: Three CMV-associated chains were confirmed in vitro to be specific for CMV antigens. Some V segments, TRBV6-2 and TRBV6-3 among them, were indistinguishable and were therefore excluded.

This TCR was sampled from a male donor in good health and CMV-seronegative. Sample: PBMCs. J is TRBJ1-4 and V is TRBV28; maybe TRBD1 (5 bases). DNA for the CDR3: TGTGCCAGCAGTTCAGGGTACGGTGAAAAACTGTTTTTT. It translates to CASSSGYGEKLFF.